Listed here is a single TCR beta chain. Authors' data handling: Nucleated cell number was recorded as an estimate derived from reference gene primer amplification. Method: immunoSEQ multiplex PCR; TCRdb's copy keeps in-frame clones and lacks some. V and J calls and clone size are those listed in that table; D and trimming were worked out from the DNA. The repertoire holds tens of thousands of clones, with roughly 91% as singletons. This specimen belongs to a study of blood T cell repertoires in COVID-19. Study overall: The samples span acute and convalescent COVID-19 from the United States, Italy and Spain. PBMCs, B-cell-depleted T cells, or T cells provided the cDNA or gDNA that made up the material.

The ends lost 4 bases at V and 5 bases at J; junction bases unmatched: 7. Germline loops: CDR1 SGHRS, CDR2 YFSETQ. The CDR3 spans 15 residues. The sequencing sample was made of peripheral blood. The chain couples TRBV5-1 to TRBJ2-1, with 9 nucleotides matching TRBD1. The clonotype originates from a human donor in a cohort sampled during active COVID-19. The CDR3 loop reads CASSPDRGFNNEQFF. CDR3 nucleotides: TGCGCCAGCAGCCCAGACAGGGGGTTTAACAATGAGCAGTTCTTC.